These T cell receptor beta chains were read from a single sample in a study of control samples from healthy donors and cancer patients. Profiling relied on immunoSEQ multiplex PCR, and the TCRdb table lists in-frame clones only, not all of them. The table has about 65,000 clones, around nine tenths seen once. The sequencing input was PBMCs. These receptor sequences come from a woman aged 45-65 years with colorectal cancer. The CDR3 runs from the conserved cysteine through the conserved F or W. Fields, in order: V gene, J gene, CDR3 protein.

>TRBV12-5|TRBJ2-7
CASGLPAFWTLETYEQYF
>TRBV11-2|TRBJ2-5
CASSLAETQYF
>TRBV27|TRBJ1-5
CASSSGYSNQPQHF
>TRBV19|TRBJ1-1
CASSMVRVNTEAFF
>TRBV7-9|TRBJ2-5
CASSRQETQYF
>TRBV10-3|TRBJ1-2
CAISVQEVYGYTF
>TRBV19|TRBJ2-1
CASSIRGRGDEQFF
>TRBV28|TRBJ2-7
CASSSGAYEQYF
>TRBV7-3|TRBJ2-3
CASSRQGALDTQYF
>TRBV2|TRBJ1-2
CASLGQGYGYTF
>TRBV7-8|TRBJ2-7
CASSHISGVGTGGYEQYF
>TRBV25-1|TRBJ2-1
CASSESAARGEQFF
>TRBV5-1|TRBJ1-5
CASSPDRPDGTQHF
>TRBV5-4|TRBJ1-2
CASSFDNYGYTF
>TRBV27|TRBJ2-6
CASSSGQDPNSGANVLTF
>TRBV5-1|TRBJ1-1
CASVADDVRDTEAFF
>TRBV28|TRBJ2-5
CASSLTSGSQETQYF
>TRBV4-2|TRBJ2-1
CASSQDKQGPNEQFF
>TRBV10-3|TRBJ2-2
CATVDSWINGAGELFF
>TRBV19|TRBJ1-4
CASSGLISNEKLFF
>TRBV5-1|TRBJ1-1
CASSFDRASQKAFF
>TRBV21-1|TRBJ2-7
CASSKTGRGRYEQYF
>TRBV6-5|TRBJ1-2
CASSGGPGVNYGYTF
>TRBV2|TRBJ2-3
CASSGGRGNTDTQYF
>TRBV2|TRBJ1-2
CASTNGLGGDYGYTF